This entry features one T cell receptor beta chain sequence. Its antigen has not been determined. There are no base qualities to consult, and no much larger clone falls within one base. The data were taken from a study of T cell responses to AZD1222 COVID-19 vaccine (dated by TCRdb to about 2021). Describing the broader study: Because spike-specific TCR depth and breadth did not differ between the two schedules, AZD1222 recipients who got a second dose at roughly 4 weeks were pooled with those who got a second dose at roughly 12 weeks. A total of 230 to 250 trial participants underwent TCR sequencing, of whom some 210 received two doses of AZD1222 and approximately 25 received two doses of the MenACWY control vaccine. Enrollment into the trials was organized by age into subgroups of 18-55, 56-69 and 70-plus years, and those subgroups contained roughly 150, 30 and 60 TCR-sequenced participants, respectively. Points the paper makes about the study in general: Vaccine-associated CD4 TCRs spanned the whole spike protein, with dominant responses in regions 160-218 and 743-854. Participants were mostly white British, with more females than males. The authors suggested clonal diversity may have been underestimated. In the small 56-69-year group, the increase in depth fell short of significance, most likely because of low power. Nearly half of unique spike-specific TCRs reportedly recognized epitopes outside regions mutated in the B.1.351 and B.1.1.7 variants. Because no day 14 peak-response samples were available, the repertoires could be characterized only after the peak T cell response. After two AZD1222 doses, both the breadth and the depth of spike-specific TCRs were significantly higher than at day 0 and than in MenACWY recipients. Conclusions about previously exposed vaccinees are limited because only six or seven AZD1222 recipients were SARS-CoV-2 seropositive at baseline.

From the cysteine through the phenylalanine, the CDR3 covers 13 amino acids. Left in the record is the CDR3 DNA by itself, 39 bases read in frame from the first base. Trimming takes 5 bases from V and 1 base from J, and the germline ends sit 8 bases apart. Sequences SGHTA (CDR1) and FQGNSA (CDR2) are obtained from the germline V gene. The time point label of this sample denotes: baseline before first vaccination. Vaccinee samples came from UK trials COV001 and COV002, including a single-blind randomized controlled phase 2/3 trial of AZD1222 (ChAdOx1 nCoV-19) in healthy adults. For TCRbeta chain sequencing, PBMC samples from trial participants were taken at day 0 and at day 28 after the second dose. The CDR3 regions of human TCRbeta chains were subjected to immunosequencing. Regarding the original processing steps: Repertoire TCRs were matched against a reference library of SARS-CoV-2-specific TCRs generated with the MIRA antigen-specificity platform. Breadth meant the fraction of unique TCRs that were SARS-CoV-2-associated, whereas depth meant the fraction of total T cells that were SARS-CoV-2-associated. Using the MIRA data, every spike-specific TCR was mapped to the spike region that the TCR reacted to and assigned to either a CD4 or a CD8 class. Log10-transformed breadth and depth values were compared by one-way ANOVA with Sidak's multiple comparisons tests. TCRdb's version of the immuneACCESS table is confined to in-frame rearrangements and falls short of the full clone set. An unresolved V gene accounts for under half of the shortfall where checked; the remainder is of unknown origin. Clone size and V and J calls were adopted from that table, with D and trimming inferred from the DNA. This sample is represented by about 140,000 clones; roughly 88% of them were singletons. About 3% of the sample comes from the top ten.

This sample comprised peripheral blood, obtained on day 0 of AZD1222 vaccination. This TCR came from an adult in good health. The chain uses TRBV7-2 and TRBJ1-1; perhaps TRBD1 is the D gene, with 5 bases matching. CDR3 protein: CASSPGANTEAFF. The nucleotide sequence is given as TGTGCCAGCAGCCCCGGGGCGAACACTGAAGCTTTCTTT.